These 10 T cell receptor beta chains originate from one sample sequenced in a study of T cell repertoires in cytomegalovirus infection. Each CDR3 protein is one row after TCRdb ran MiXCR on the reads. The sample shows approximately 250,000 distinct CDR3 sequences, under 8.5% of them seen only once. Sequencing was performed on PBMCs. The receptors come from a human donor in good health (CMV status not recorded). Some clones in this sample may be carry-over from other donors' samples.

This clonotype was found many times. The chain links TRBV29-1 to TRBJ2-6, with 9 bases identical to TRBD1. Germline-derived CDR1 and CDR2 are SQVTM and ANQGSEA. The junction had 13 bases not matched to a gene; V was cut back by 7 bases and J by 3 bases. The CDR3 totals 17 residues. In DNA, the CDR3 is TGCAGCGCGGTAACAGGGGGCGTTCTAATTGGGGCCAACGTCCTGACTTTC. Translating it yields CSAVTGGVLIGANVLTF.

This clonotype was detected ten times or more. The J gene is TRBJ1-4, the V gene TRBV4-2; D might be TRBD1 (5 bases). The CDR3 spans 15 residues. The germline V gene encodes CDR1 LGHNA and CDR2 YNFKEQ. V was clipped by 0 bases and J by 4 bases, with 9 bases between them. As DNA, the CDR3 is TGTGCCAGCAGCCAAGAGGCGGGGGATAATGAAAAACTGTTTTTT. Translated: CASSQEAGDNEKLFF.

This clonotype appeared many times. The chain links TRBV7-3 to TRBJ2-1; the D is unclear. Trimming removed 5 bases at V and 7 bases at J, with 15 bases between. CDR3 size: 14 residues. Germline V gene sequence: CDR1 SGHTA, CDR2 FQGTGA. This CDR3 is CASSPDPPLNEQFF. The CDR3 DNA sequence: TGTGCCAGCAGCCCGGACCCTCCCCTGAATGAGCAGTTCTTC.

The sample holds many counts of this clonotype. The rearrangement joins TRBV12-3 or TRBV12-4 to TRBJ1-2; TRBD1 might be the D (6 bases). This CDR3 is 14 amino acids long. Trimming pared 5 bases from V and 4 bases from J, leaving 14 bases between. The CDR3 region is CASSPTNRVYGYTF. CDR3 coding DNA: TGTGCCAGCAGTCCTACAAACAGGGTCTATGGCTACACCTTC.

This clonotype was detected many times. The rearrangement links TRBV4-3 to TRBJ2-3, with 9 positions matching TRBD2. The J segment lost 3 bases and the V segment lost 4 bases, leaving 20 bases of the junction unmatched. CDR3 length equals 20 residues. Germline V gene sequence: CDR1 LGHNA, CDR2 YSLEER. CDR3: CASSRRRTTRLGLATDTQYF. CDR3 nucleotides: TGCGCCAGCAGCCGGCGAAGGACCACCAGGTTAGGACTAGCGACAGATACGCAGTATTTT.

This clonotype was detected ten times or more. The genes are TRBV9 and TRBJ1-2, with D unclear. In germline, CDR1 is SGDLS, CDR2 YYNGEE. The CDR3 has 15 residues. V lost 0 bases to trimming and J lost 6 bases, with 15 bases between them. The CDR3 DNA follows: TGTGCCAGCAGCGTAGTCCCCAACCCCGGCAATGGCTACACCTTC. This gives the protein CASSVVPNPGNGYTF.

This clonotype was found many times. The chain couples TRBV10-3 to TRBJ1-1; D unclear. CDR1 is ENHRY and CDR2 is SYGVKD in the germline V gene. Trimming stripped 5 bases from V and 1 base from J, with 8 bases between. There are 13 residues in the CDR3. Written as DNA, the CDR3 is TGTGCCATCAGTAGGGTCACGAACACTGAAGCTTTCTTT. This sequence encodes CAISRVTNTEAFF.

This clonotype was counted ten times or more. The chain recombines TRBV20-1 with TRBJ1-2; D possibly corresponds to TRBD1 (5 bases). The V end lost 5 bases, the J end lost 7 bases, and 14 bases lay between the germline ends. In germline, CDR1 is DFQATT, CDR2 SNEGSKA (reference sequence). The CDR3 runs 12 residues. CDR3 DNA: TGCAGTGCTTCGACAGCGAGTGGTGGCTACACCTTC. This gives the protein CSASTASGGYTF.

This clonotype occurred many times. The chain is built from TRBV7-2 and TRBJ2-2, with TRBD1 identical over 8 bases. With 10 bases clipped from V and 6 bases from J, the junction kept 7 bases outside the gene matches. The CDR3 totals 13 residues. Germline CDR1 is SGHTA and CDR2 is FQGNSA. The CDR3 is CATKGQGPGELFF. The CDR3 DNA follows: TGTGCCACCAAAGGACAGGGACCCGGGGAGCTGTTTTTT. The variable domain in full, completed from reference TRBV7-2 and TRBJ2-2, reads GAGVSQSPSNKVTEKGKDVELRCDPISGHTALYWYRQSLGQGLEFLIYFQGNSAPDKSGLPSDRFSAERTGGSVSTLTIQRTQQEDSAVYLCATKGQGPGELFFGEGSRLTVL.

This clonotype was seen many times. V gene TRBV4-2 combines with J gene TRBJ2-5, with 8 bases lining up with TRBD2. This CDR3 comprises 16 residues. Germline V gives CDR1 LGHNA, CDR2 YNFKEQ. The junction had 5 bases not matched to a gene; V was cut back by 0 bases and J by 2 bases. The CDR3 protein is CASSQEGSGVQETQYF. The DNA for the CDR3 is TGTGCCAGCAGCCAAGAAGGTAGCGGGGTTCAAGAGACCCAGTACTTC.